This T cell receptor (beta chain) was recorded in a study of a mutant IDH1 vaccine in newly diagnosed glioma. Across the study: Prior therapy was radiotherapy, temozolomide, or both; most received both. General study points: Pseudoprogression seemed unlinked to shifts in top peripheral T cell clonotypes. The occurrence of vaccine-induced immune responses was seen in 90% to 95% of patients.

Clones were read by immunoSEQ multiplex PCR, and TCRdb kept only the in-frame ones, dropping some. This sample yields roughly 86,000 clones, of which 80% are seen a single time; less than 9.5% belongs to the top ten. This sample's time point: baseline, week 1 (first vaccination visit). Treatment noted: pre-vaccination baseline after standard-of-care therapy. Worth noting for this clone: The antigen is not known.

This CDR3 has 14 residues. J lost 13 bases, V lost 0 bases, and 6 bases had no gene match. Germline loops: CDR1 LGHNA, CDR2 YNFKEQ. This material consisted of PBMCs, taken from a glioma patient treated with radiotherapy, temozolomide or both. This sequence joins TRBV4-2 and TRBJ1-6, with 7 bases matching TRBD1. This TCR came from a man aged 40-49 years with glioma. The CDR3 loop is CASSQDDRTGPLHF. As DNA, the CDR3 is TGTGCCAGCAGCCAAGATGATCGGACAGGTCCCCTCCACTTT.